A single sample is the source of the 21 T cell receptor beta chains below, sequenced in a study of OX40 agonist ivuxolimab in advanced cancers. The repertoire was sequenced with immunoSEQ multiplex PCR; TCRdb's copy has only in-frame clones and lacks some. The sample has about 12,000 clones, approximately 80% seen once. The material sequenced was CD4+ or CD8+ T cells sorted from blood, taken in a trial of the OX40 agonist ivuxolimab. These receptor sequences come from an adult with an advanced solid tumor such as melanoma, head and neck, liver or kidney cancer.

The CDR3 region is CASSQGGEEQFF. CDR3 DNA sequence: TGCGCCAGCAGCCAAGGAGGGGAAGAGCAGTTCTTC. The chain has TRBV4-1 and TRBJ2-1; D may be TRBD1 or TRBD2 (5 bases each). The V end was cut by 1 base, the J end by 10 bases, with 8 bases between. The CDR3 is 12 amino acids. Germline V CDR1 and CDR2: MGHRA, YSYEKL.

Here the CDR3 DNA reads TGTGCCAGCAGCTCGCGTCGCGCGGGAGGTTACAATGAGCAGTTCTTC. It is translated as CASSSRRAGGYNEQFF. J is TRBJ2-1 and V is TRBV7-3; 8 nucleotides agree with TRBD2. The germline V gene encodes CDR1 SGHTA and CDR2 FQGTGA. V shed 4 bases, J shed 4 bases, and the junction held 9 bases outside the gene matches. The CDR3 length is 16 residues.

The chain uses TRBV10-3 and TRBJ1-5; 10 positions match TRBD1. With 6 bases clipped from V and 2 bases from J, the junction kept 19 bases outside the gene matches. CDR1 and CDR2 from the germline V gene are ENHRY and SYGVKD. This CDR3 comprises 20 residues. The CDR3 DNA reads as TGTGCCATCAGCCCATCCGCTGGGACAGGGGCCCCGATGGGCAATCAGCCCCAGCATTTT. Amino acids: CAISPSAGTGAPMGNQPQHF.

The chain recombines TRBV27 with TRBJ2-1, with 7 bases lining up with TRBD1. Germline loops: CDR1 MNHEY, CDR2 SMNVEV (reference sequence). Losses at the gene ends were 4 bases for V and 1 base for J; bases not matched to a gene: 4. The CDR3 spans 15 residues. DNA for the CDR3: TGTGCCAGCAGTTCGGGACAGAAATCCTACAATGAGCAGTTCTTC. Translating it yields CASSSGQKSYNEQFF.

The chain links TRBV5-4 to TRBJ1-2; D is unclear. V shed 4 bases and J shed 1 base, with 14 bases lying between them. CDR1 is SGHNT and CDR2 is YYREEE in the germline V gene (reference sequence). This CDR3 is 15 amino acids long. CDR3 sequence (DNA): TGTGCCAGCAGCCCCTCGGCCGCGATTAACTATGGCTACACCTTC. Translated: CASSPSAAINYGYTF.

The chain couples TRBV4-2 to TRBJ1-5, with D uncertain. Trimming stripped 0 bases from V and 2 bases from J, with 11 bases between. The CDR3 runs 16 residues. Germline CDR1 and CDR2: LGHNA and YNFKEQ. In DNA, the CDR3 is TGTGCCAGCAGCCAAGATCTTCGGGCAGGCAATCAGCCCCAGCATTTT. Translation: CASSQDLRAGNQPQHF.

The rearrangement links TRBV6-1 to TRBJ1-5; D not certain. Trimming cost V 3 bases and J 2 bases, with 17 bases left between them. Germline values: CDR1 MNHNS, CDR2 SASEGT. The CDR3 is made up of 17 amino acids. This CDR3 is CASSDIWFGTGNQPQHF. Written as DNA, the CDR3 is TGTGCCAGCAGTGACATCTGGTTCGGTACGGGCAATCAGCCCCAGCATTTT.

This chain connects TRBV9 to TRBJ1-2; D gene uncertain. Per the germline V gene, CDR1 is SGDLS and CDR2 is YYNGEE. The V end was cut by 3 bases, the J end by 1 base, with 13 bases between. The CDR3 runs to 15 residues. CDR3 nucleotides: TGTGCCAGCAGCGGCTACGGAGAGGGTAACTATGGCTACACCTTC. Translation gives CASSGYGEGNYGYTF.

The CDR3 coding sequence is TGCGCCAGCAGCCAAGATCTTCCCGTCCTAAAGGGGGGACAGGGGGAAGGCTACACCTTC. Encoded protein: CASSQDLPVLKGGQGEGYTF. The chain joins TRBV4-3 to TRBJ1-2; 11 nucleotides agree with TRBD1. Trimming took 0 bases from V and 8 from J; bases not matched to a gene: 20. Per germline, CDR1 LGHNA and CDR2 YSLEER. The CDR3 consists of 20 residues.

The chain links TRBV7-9 to TRBJ2-5; possibly TRBD1 for D (5 bases). Trimming stripped 1 base from V and 4 bases from J, with 7 bases between. From germline, CDR1 is SEHNR and CDR2 FQNEAQ (reference sequence). The CDR3 consists of 13 residues. The CDR3 bases are TGTGCCAGCAGCTTAGGGACACGAGAGACCCAGTACTTC. Translating gives CASSLGTRETQYF.

There are a few counts of this clone. The chain employs TRBV6-1 and TRBJ2-3, with D possibly matching TRBD2 (6 bases). This CDR3 is 17 amino acids long. Trimming took 0 bases from V and 0 from J, leaving 13 bases between them. Germline CDR1 MNHNS, CDR2 SASEGT. CDR3 in DNA: TGTGCCAGCAGTGAAGCGCGAGCGGGCCGAAGCACAGATACGCAGTATTTT. As protein: CASSEARAGRSTDTQYF.

The chain couples TRBV29-1 to TRBJ1-1, with D unclear. The V end was cut by 3 bases, the J end by 4 bases, with 9 bases between. Germline lookup yields CDR1 SQVTM and CDR2 ANQGSEA. The CDR3 is 12 residues long. Here the CDR3 DNA reads TGCAGCGTTGAGTTCGGGAGCACTGAAGCTTTCTTT. Residues: CSVEFGSTEAFF.

The chain has TRBV5-4 and TRBJ2-7; D is unresolved. The V end lost 2 bases, the J end lost 3 bases, and 15 bases lay between the germline ends. This CDR3 region has 15 residues. Germline V gene sequence: CDR1 SGHNT, CDR2 YYREEE (reference sequence). CDR3 protein: CASSFWARGNYEQYF. The DNA of the CDR3 is TGTGCCAGCAGCTTCTGGGCCCGTGGAAACTACGAGCAGTACTTC.

The sample holds a few counts of this clone. At the DNA level, this CDR3 is encoded by other sequences in the same sample as well. CDR3 sequence: CASSLPGTSNTGELFF. The CDR3 region has the DNA TGTGCCAGCAGCTTACCGGGAACTTCGAACACCGGGGAGCTGTTTTTT. The chain has TRBV7-3 and TRBJ2-2, with D possibly matching TRBD2 (5 bases). V was cut by 2 bases and J by 0 bases, with 10 bases left in between. The germline gives CDR1 SGHTA, CDR2 FQGTGA. CDR3 length: 16 amino acids.

This clone is categorized as medium-sized (0.01 to 0.1%). V gene TRBV6-5 combines with J gene TRBJ1-1; D unclear. Per germline, CDR1 MNHEY and CDR2 SVGAGI. This CDR3 region has 13 residues. The V gene lost 6 bases and the J gene lost 1 base, with 9 bases spanning the gap. CDR3 bases: TGTGCCAGCAGAAGGGTGTGGAACACTGAAGCTTTCTTT. Amino acid sequence: CASRRVWNTEAFF.

About this clone itself: At one of its ends the junction is not consistent with the germline gene, which may arise from a read error. The V call is TRBV6-4, the J call TRBJ2-7, with no clear D. This CDR3 is 14 amino acids long. The germline V gene encodes CDR1 MRHNA and CDR2 SNTAGT. As DNA, the CDR3 is TGTGCCAGCAGTTACTCCGCGGCGCCCTACGAGCAGTACTTC. The encoded protein is CASSYSAAPYEQYF.

The chain is built from TRBV7-9 and TRBJ1-6; D is unresolved. This CDR3 has 14 residues. The germline CDR1 and CDR2 sequences are SEHNR and FQNEAQ (reference sequence). V lost 1 base to trimming and J lost 13 bases, with 14 bases between them. DNA for the CDR3: TGTGCCAGCAGCTTAGAGACCCGATTCATGCCCCTCCACTTT. This gives the protein CASSLETRFMPLHF.

The gene calls are TRBV28 and TRBJ1-1; possibly TRBD1 for D (6 bases). V lost 3 bases to trimming and J lost 0 bases, with 11 bases between them. The CDR3 is made up of 15 amino acids. Looked up from germline, CDR1 is MDHEN and CDR2 is SYDVKM. CDR3 sequence reads: CASSFVTGMNTEAFF. The DNA of the CDR3 is TGTGCCAGCAGTTTCGTGACAGGAATGAACACTGAAGCTTTCTTT.

This chain connects TRBV5-1 to TRBJ2-2; D is possibly TRBD2 (6 bases). This CDR3 is 14 amino acids long. CDR1 and CDR2 from the germline V gene are SGHRS and YFSETQ. V lost 0 bases and J 7 bases, leaving 10 bases between the germline ends. The CDR3 DNA follows: TGCGCCAGCAGCTTGGGACTAGAAGGCGGGGAGCTGTTTTTT. It codes for CASSLGLEGGELFF.

The chain combines TRBV27 with TRBJ2-2; D call uncertain. Trimming cost V 5 bases and J 1 base, with 8 bases left between them. The CDR3 is 14 amino acids. CDR1 is MNHEY, CDR2 SMNVEV, per germline (reference sequence). CDR3 nucleotides: TGTGCCAGCAGTGTTTTAGGGAACACCGGGGAGCTGTTTTTT. Protein sequence: CASSVLGNTGELFF.

The CDR3: CASSDLWYNEQFF. CDR3 sequence (DNA): TGTGCCAGTTCGGACTTATGGTACAATGAGCAGTTCTTC. This chain links TRBV27 with TRBJ2-1, with D possibly being TRBD2 (5 bases). The CDR3 consists of 13 residues. The germline V gene encodes CDR1 MNHEY and CDR2 SMNVEV (reference sequence). V shed 9 bases and J shed 4 bases, with 13 bases lying between them.